This TCR beta chain was captured by sequencing in a study of cytomegalovirus exposure and HLA in healthy donors. The length of the CDR3 is 15 residues. CDR1 is PRHDT and CDR2 is FYEKMQ in the germline V gene (reference sequence). Trimming removed 5 bases from V and 8 bases from J; junction bases left unmatched: 9. Amplification used 60 Vbeta primers and 13 Jbeta primers. Sequenced by immunoSEQ multiplex PCR; TCRdb stores in-frame clones only, minus some. The sample carries roughly 120,000 clones, around three quarters recorded once. Sequencing used PBMCs. The gene calls are TRBV13 and TRBJ1-4, with 9 positions matching TRBD1. This clonotype originated in a young man in good health and CMV-seronegative. In DNA, the CDR3 is TGTGCCAGCAGCCGCGAGTGGGACAGGGAGGAAAAACTGTTTTTT. Translated, it gives CASSREWDREEKLFF. The variable domain in full, completed from reference TRBV13 and TRBJ1-4, reads AAGVIQSPRHLIKEKRETATLKCYPIPRHDTVYWYQQGPGQDPQFLISFYEKMQSDKGSIPDRFSAQQFSDYHSELNMSSLELGDSALYFCASSREWDREEKLFFGSGTQLSVL.